The present T cell receptor (beta chain) was sequenced within a study of cytomegalovirus exposure and HLA in healthy donors. At the level of the study: T cells numbering about 200 million yielded 90 million to 140 million unique TCR beta sequences in an earlier analysis. There were 75 million to 95 million unique TCRs (from HLA-typed donors) in an early data release.

The PCR contained 60 Vbeta and 13 Jbeta primers. Sequencing was performed with immunoSEQ multiplex PCR; in TCRdb, only in-frame clones are kept and a portion is missing. This table holds around 130,000 clones, over 60% found once. Looked up from germline, CDR1 is MNHNS and CDR2 is SASEGT. V lost 0 bases to trimming and J lost 8 bases, with 14 bases between them. The CDR3 has 15 residues. Study results and caveats: The investigators catalogued 150 to 200 TCR beta chains as cytomegalovirus-associated. Association of a missense DCLRE1C variant with TCR beta V- and J-gene trimming was reported in a later analysis.

This clone appeared a few times. Its antigen remains unidentified. The chain uses TRBV6-1 and TRBJ2-4; D is unclear. Sample: PBMCs. This receptor was taken from a human donor in good health. CDR3 DNA: TGTGCCAGCAGTGAAGCGATGCTTGATCGGGACATTCAGTACTTC. Residues: CASSEAMLDRDIQYF.